The rows below give T cell receptor beta chains drawn from one sample of a study of blood T cell repertoires in COVID-19. Generated by immunoSEQ multiplex PCR, the TCRdb table keeps only in-frame clones and is missing some. The data hold around 170,000 clones, with approximately 87% observed a single time. What was sequenced was peripheral blood. These receptors originate from a woman in her 70s with acute or convalescent COVID-19. Both conserved end residues are part of each CDR3. D genes are given only for firm matches. Expanded clones are given a class, and other clones once, few, many or no size at all.

-,TRBJ1-4,TRBV5-6,-,TGTGCCAGCAGCTTGGCCGGGGATAATGAAAAACTGTTTTTT,CASSLAGDNEKLFF
-,TRBJ1-1,TRBV10-3,TRBD1,TGCGGAGCGAGGGGGCAGGAGAACACTGAAGCTTTCTTT,CGARGQENTEAFF
-,TRBJ2-6,TRBV2,-,TGTGCCAGCGATAGACAGGACGCCAGCTCTGGGGCCAACGTCCTGACTTTC,CASDRQDASSGANVLTF
-,TRBJ2-7,TRBV27,-,TGTGCCAGCAGCTACAGATCTCTCTTATCCTACGAGCAGTACTTC,CASSYRSLLSYEQYF
-,TRBJ1-5,TRBV19,TRBD1,TGTGCCAGCCGGACAGGGTGGTCTATAATTGGCAATCAGCCCCAGCATTTT,CASRTGWSIIGNQPQHF
-,TRBJ2-7,TRBV11-2,-,TGTGCCAGCAGCTTAGTAAGGGGTCCCACTTTCACCTACGAGCAGTACTTC,CASSLVRGPTFTYEQYF
-,TRBJ1-1,TRBV5-1,-,TGCGCCAGCAGCTTGGCCGCAGGGATGAACACTGAAGCTTTCTTT,CASSLAAGMNTEAFF
-,TRBJ1-1,TRBV6-1,-,TGTGCCAGCAGTAATCAACAGGGGAACACTGAAGCTTTCTTT,CASSNQQGNTEAFF
-,TRBJ2-7,TRBV2,TRBD2,TGTGCCAGCAGCGGGACTAGCGGGGTCTACGAGCAGTACTTC,CASSGTSGVYEQYF
-,TRBJ2-5,TRBV18,TRBD1,TGTGCCAGCTCACCCCAACGGACAGGGATACAAGAGACCCAGTACTTC,CASSPQRTGIQETQYF
-,TRBJ2-3,TRBV4-2,-,TGTGCCAGCAGCCAAGACCCCGGAGTAAGCACAGATACGCAGTATTTT,CASSQDPGVSTDTQYF
few,TRBJ2-2,TRBV6-2/TRBV6-3,-,TGTGCCAGCAGTCCCCGGGACACATCGAACACCGGGGAGCTGTTTTTT,CASSPRDTSNTGELFF
-,TRBJ1-2,TRBV10-3,TRBD1,TGTGCCATCAGTGAGTTGGCAGGGGGCGAGGGCTACACCTTC,CAISELAGGEGYTF
-,TRBJ1-4,TRBV6-5,-,TGTGCCAGCAGCCACTCAGAGCGGGGGACTGGAAAACTGTTTTTT,CASSHSERGTGKLFF
-,TRBJ1-6,TRBV6-5,TRBD1,TGTGCCAGCAGTCCGACGGGACAGTATAATTCACCCCTCCACTTT,CASSPTGQYNSPLHF
-,TRBJ1-2,TRBV6-2/TRBV6-3,TRBD1,TGTGCCAGCAGTCCATCTCCATACAGGGGGCGCGACTATGGCTACACCTTC,CASSPSPYRGRDYGYTF
-,TRBJ2-5,TRBV7-9,-,TGTGCCACCGAAGAGACCCAGTACTTC,CATEETQYF
-,TRBJ2-7,TRBV5-1,TRBD1,TGCGCCAGCAGCTTGGGCCATACAGGGGCGTCCTACGAGCAGTACTTC,CASSLGHTGASYEQYF
-,TRBJ2-7,TRBV6-5,-,TGTGCCGTGGGGGAAGTGGGGGGATCCTACGAGCAGTACTTC,CAVGEVGGSYEQYF
once,TRBJ1-1,TRBV18,TRBD1,TGTGCCAGCTCACCATTGGACAGGGAAGCTTTCTTT,CASSPLDREAFF
-,TRBJ2-6,TRBV18,-,TGTGCCAGCTCACCACCAGGGGTTGGTGGGGCCAACGTCCTGACTTTC,CASSPPGVGGANVLTF